There are many counts of the clone carrying this T cell receptor beta chain. The antigen is undetermined. Combining iRepertoire HTBI primers with Arm-PCR of CDR3 regions, the authors built TCR beta libraries. TCRdb independently ran MiXCR on the multiplex PCR reads; one entry per CDR3 protein. The sample has 400,000 to 500,000 distinct CDR3 sequences; 12% to 15% are singletons. The data derive from a study of regulatory T cells in long-lasting Graves disease. Study-wide findings and caveats: Persistent Graves' patients showed less TCR diversity than newly diagnosed patients showed.

The CDR3 is 16 residues long. V shed 2 bases and J 6 bases; nucleotides not matched to a gene: 9. CDR1 MDHEN and CDR2 SYDVKM come from the germline V gene. Time point given: newly diagnosed GD, antithyroid drugs for less than 3 months. There was RNA extracted from PBMCs, and the TCR library was made from it. The same sample was also studied in work on T cells in Graves' hyperthyroidism and ophthalmopathy. That investigation notes: TCR CDR3 underwent first-round RT-PCR with the HTBI primer set.

This sequence was found in a woman between 45 and 65 years old with Graves disease. Here the sequenced sample was peripheral blood mononuclear cells (PBMCs), taken at new diagnosis, from a patient treated with antithyroid drugs. V is TRBV28 and J is TRBJ1-5; TRBD1 matches 8 bases. The CDR3 sequence is CASSLPDRETLQPQHF. The DNA of the CDR3 is TGTGCCAGCAGTTTACCGGACAGGGAAACTCTTCAGCCCCAGCATTTT.